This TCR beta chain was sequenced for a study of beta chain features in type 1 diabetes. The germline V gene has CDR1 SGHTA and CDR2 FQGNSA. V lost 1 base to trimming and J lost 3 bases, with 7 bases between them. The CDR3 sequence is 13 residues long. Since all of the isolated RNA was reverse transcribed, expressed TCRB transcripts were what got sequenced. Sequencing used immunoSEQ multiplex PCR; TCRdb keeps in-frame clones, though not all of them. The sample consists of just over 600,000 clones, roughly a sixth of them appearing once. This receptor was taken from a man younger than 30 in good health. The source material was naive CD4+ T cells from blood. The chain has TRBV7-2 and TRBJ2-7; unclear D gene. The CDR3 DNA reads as TGTGCCAGCAGCTTAGGGTTGTTCTACGAGCAGTACTTC. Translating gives CASSLGLFYEQYF.